This TCR beta chain originates from a study of blood T cell repertoires in COVID-19. Across the study: COVID-19 samples collected from the United States, Italy and Spain covered acute and convalescent phases.

Authors' methods: How many nucleated cells were present was estimated from reference gene primer amplification. Method: immunoSEQ multiplex PCR; TCRdb's copy keeps in-frame clones and lacks some. The DNA gave D and trimming, while V, J and clone size come from that table. The sample shows 250,000 to 300,000 clones, 86% of them seen only once. In Seattle, patients joined the study during active infection and were tracked longitudinally. The TCR was taken from a woman aged 65 to 85 with COVID-19, enrolled during active disease. The sample was peripheral blood.

The CDR3 protein is CASSHLDGAKEEKLFF. CDR3 nucleotide sequence: TGTGCCAGCAGCCATTTGGATGGGGCGAAGGAAGAAAAACTGTTTTTT. The rearrangement joins TRBV3-1 (or the pseudogene TRBV3-2) to TRBJ1-4, with D perhaps TRBD1 (5 bases). The CDR3 sequence is 16 residues long. CDR1 is LGHDT, CDR2 YNNKEL, per germline (reference sequence). V was clipped by 3 bases and J by 8 bases, with 19 bases between them.